This T cell receptor beta chain stems from a study of molecular identifiers for immune sequencing clone quantification. Study-level information: Replicate RNA from around 20,000 or 100,000 naive CD8 T cells formed five aliquots; four were sequenced. Study-level findings and limits: Clones that had above 20 RNA copies took up over 97% of effector molecules but under 1% in naive cells.

This clonotype has ten or more counts. The antigen remains unidentified. Previously reported methods and listed TCR primers produced the bulk TCR libraries. TCRdb reanalysed the PCR reads using MiXCR and keeps one entry per CDR3 protein. Of 550,000 to 750,000 distinct CDR3 sequences in the sample, less than 20% were seen once. Trimming left V 0 bases short and J 6 bases short, with 15 bases between. The CDR3 contains 15 residues. Germline CDR1 and CDR2: MGHRA and YSYEKL. The J gene is TRBJ2-7, the V gene TRBV4-1; D might be TRBD1 or TRBD2, each matching 6 bases. The clonotype originates from a human donor in good health. Some libraries in this study had Jurkat cell RNA spiked in. What was sequenced was naive CD8+ T cells from blood, with Jurkat cell RNA spiked in. The subset was: FACS-sorted CD8+CD4-CCR7+CD45RA+ naive T cells. The CDR3 here is CASSQDPGAGGEQYF. The CDR3 nucleotides read TGCGCCAGCAGCCAAGATCCGGGGGCCGGGGGCGAGCAGTACTTC.